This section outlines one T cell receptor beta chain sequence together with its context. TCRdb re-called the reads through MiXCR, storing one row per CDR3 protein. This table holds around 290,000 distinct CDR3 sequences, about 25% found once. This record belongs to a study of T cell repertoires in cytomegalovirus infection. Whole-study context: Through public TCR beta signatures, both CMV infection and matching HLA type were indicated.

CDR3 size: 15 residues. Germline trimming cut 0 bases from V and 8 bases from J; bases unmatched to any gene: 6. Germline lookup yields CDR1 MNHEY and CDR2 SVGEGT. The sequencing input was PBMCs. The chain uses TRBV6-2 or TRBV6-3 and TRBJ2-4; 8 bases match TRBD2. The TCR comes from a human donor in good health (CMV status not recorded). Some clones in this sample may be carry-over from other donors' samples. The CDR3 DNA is TGTGCCAGCAGTTACTCTAAGACTAGCGCGGACATTCAGTACTTC. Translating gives CASSYSKTSADIQYF.